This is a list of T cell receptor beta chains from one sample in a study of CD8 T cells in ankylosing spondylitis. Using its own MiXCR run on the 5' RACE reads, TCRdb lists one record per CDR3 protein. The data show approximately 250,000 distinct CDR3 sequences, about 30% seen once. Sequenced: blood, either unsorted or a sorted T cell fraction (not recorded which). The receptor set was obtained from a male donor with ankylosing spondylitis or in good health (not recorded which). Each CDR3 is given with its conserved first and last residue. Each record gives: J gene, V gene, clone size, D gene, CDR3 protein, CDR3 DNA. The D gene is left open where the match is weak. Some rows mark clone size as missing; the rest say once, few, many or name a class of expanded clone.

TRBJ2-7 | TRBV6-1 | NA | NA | CASRKDRAIGYEQYF | TGTGCCAGCAGAAAGGACAGAGCTATTGGGTACGAGCAGTACTTC
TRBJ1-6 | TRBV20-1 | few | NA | CSVSTGSSYNSPLHF | TGCAGTGTCTCCACAGGGAGCTCCTATAATTCACCCCTCCACTTT
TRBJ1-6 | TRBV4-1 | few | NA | CASSQVVRGLDSPLHF | TGCGCCAGCAGCCAAGTAGTAAGGGGGTTGGATTCACCCCTCCACTTT
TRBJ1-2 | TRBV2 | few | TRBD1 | CASSDAGGGYGYTF | TGTGCCAGCAGTGACGCAGGGGGAGGCTATGGCTACACCTTC
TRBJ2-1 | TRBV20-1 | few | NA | CSARLAGANNEQFF | TGCAGTGCTAGATTGGCGGGGGCGAACAATGAGCAGTTCTTC
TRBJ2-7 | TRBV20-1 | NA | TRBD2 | CSAGGLALLEQYF | TGCAGTGCTGGGGGACTAGCCCTTCTCGAGCAGTACTTC
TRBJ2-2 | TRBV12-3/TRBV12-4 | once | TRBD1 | CAILPGQTPTGELFF | TGTGCCATCTTACCGGGACAGACCCCCACCGGGGAGCTGTTTTTT
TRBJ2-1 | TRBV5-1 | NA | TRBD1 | CASSPWTGSYNEQFF | TGCGCCAGCAGCCCCTGGACAGGGAGCTACAATGAGCAGTTCTTC
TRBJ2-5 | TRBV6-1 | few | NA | CASSAVEGAQETQYF | TGTGCCAGCAGTGCGGTGGAAGGGGCCCAAGAGACCCAGTACTTC
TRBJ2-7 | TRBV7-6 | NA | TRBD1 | CASSSTGTGGYEQYF | TGTGCCAGCAGCTCGACCGGGACAGGGGGCTACGAGCAGTACTTC
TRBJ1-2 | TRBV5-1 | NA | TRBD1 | CASSLAAGGVDGYTF | TGCGCCAGCAGCTTGGCAGCAGGGGGGGTCGATGGCTACACCTTC
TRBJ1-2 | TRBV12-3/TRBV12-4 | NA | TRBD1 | CASSPTGGNYGYTF | TGTGCCAGCAGCCCGACAGGGGGCAACTATGGCTACACCTTC
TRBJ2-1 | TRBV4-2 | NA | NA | CASSQSETASSYNEQFF | TGTGCCAGCAGCCAATCCGAGACTGCTAGCTCCTACAATGAGCAGTTCTTC
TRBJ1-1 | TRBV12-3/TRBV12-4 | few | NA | CASSLGDTYNTEAFF | TGTGCCAGCAGTTTAGGGGACACTTATAACACTGAAGCTTTCTTT
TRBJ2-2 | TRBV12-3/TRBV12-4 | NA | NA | CASRQGPGELFF | TGTGCCAGCAGGCAGGGGCCCGGGGAGCTGTTTTTT
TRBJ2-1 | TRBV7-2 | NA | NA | CASSPLEGAYNEQFF | TGTGCCAGCAGCCCTCTTGAGGGGGCCTACAATGAGCAGTTCTTC
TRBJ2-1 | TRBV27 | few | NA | CASRGMSSYNEQFF | TGTGCCAGCAGGGGGATGAGCTCCTACAATGAGCAGTTCTTC
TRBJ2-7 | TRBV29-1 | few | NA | CSVVRTDNREQYF | TGCAGCGTTGTTCGGACAGATAACCGAGAGCAGTACTTC
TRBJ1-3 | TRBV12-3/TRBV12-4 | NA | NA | CASSPPAGGPGNTIYF | TGTGCCAGCAGCCCCCCGGCGGGCGGTCCCGGAAACACCATATATTTT
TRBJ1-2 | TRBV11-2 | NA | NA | CASSQGQGGDYTYGYTF | TGTGCCAGCAGCCAAGGTCAGGGCGGGGATTATACCTATGGCTACACCTTC
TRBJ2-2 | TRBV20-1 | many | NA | CSAREVITGELFF | TGCAGTGCTAGAGAGGTTATCACCGGGGAGCTGTTTTTT
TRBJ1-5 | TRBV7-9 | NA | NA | CASSLNINQPQHF | TGTGCCAGCAGCTTGAACATCAATCAGCCCCAGCATTTT
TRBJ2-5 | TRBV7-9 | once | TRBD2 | CASSLFYAGVQETQYF | TGTGCCAGCAGCTTATTCTACGCGGGGGTTCAAGAGACCCAGTACTTC
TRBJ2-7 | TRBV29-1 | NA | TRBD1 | CSVKKDRAHEQYF | TGCAGCGTGAAAAAGGACAGGGCACACGAGCAGTACTTC
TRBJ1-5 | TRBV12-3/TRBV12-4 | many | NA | CASSGGRGDQHF | TGTGCCAGCAGCGGAGGTAGGGGGGACCAGCATTTT
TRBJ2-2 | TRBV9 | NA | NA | CASSVGTGTTGELFF | TGTGCCAGCAGCGTCGGGACTGGAACCACCGGGGAGCTGTTTTTT
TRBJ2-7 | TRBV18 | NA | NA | CASSAYGSFYEQYF | TGTGCCAGCTCGGCTTACGGGAGCTTCTACGAGCAGTACTTC
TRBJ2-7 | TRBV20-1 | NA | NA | CSARTGGGSGEQYF | TGCAGTGCTAGGACCGGAGGGGGCTCTGGGGAGCAGTACTTC
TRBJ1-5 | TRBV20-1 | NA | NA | CSARASGRGWTQPQHF | TGCAGTGCTAGGGCGTCGGGACGGGGCTGGACTCAGCCCCAGCATTTT
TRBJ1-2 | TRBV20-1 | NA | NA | CSASVSQGINYGYTF | TGCAGTGCTAGTGTTTCGCAGGGGATAAACTATGGCTACACCTTC
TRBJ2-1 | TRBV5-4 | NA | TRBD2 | CASSQRLAGGREQFF | TGTGCCAGCAGCCAACGACTAGCGGGGGGACGAGAGCAGTTCTTC
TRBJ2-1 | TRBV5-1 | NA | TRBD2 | CASSLVPGLPNEQFF | TGCGCCAGCAGCTTGGTGCCGGGACTACCCAATGAGCAGTTCTTC
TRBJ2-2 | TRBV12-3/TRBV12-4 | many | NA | CASSSQGSNTGELFF | TGTGCCAGCAGTTCACAGGGCTCAAACACCGGGGAGCTGTTTTTT
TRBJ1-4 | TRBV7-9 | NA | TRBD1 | CASSLAGQGHEKLFF | TGTGCCAGCAGCTTAGCGGGACAGGGACATGAAAAACTGTTTTTT
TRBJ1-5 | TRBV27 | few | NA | CASSLWGMGNQPQHF | TGTGCCAGCAGTTTATGGGGTATGGGCAATCAGCCCCAGCATTTT
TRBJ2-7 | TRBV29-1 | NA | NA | CSVEASNTYEQYF | TGCAGCGTTGAAGCTAGCAACACCTACGAGCAGTACTTC
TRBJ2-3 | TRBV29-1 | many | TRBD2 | CSVEDIGSSAGAGLDTQYF | TGCAGCGTTGAAGATATTGGATCGTCAGCGGGGGCCGGTTTGGATACGCAGTATTTT
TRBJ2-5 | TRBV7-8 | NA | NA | CASSLATKALQETQYF | TGTGCCAGCAGCTTAGCGACTAAGGCCCTCCAAGAGACCCAGTACTTC
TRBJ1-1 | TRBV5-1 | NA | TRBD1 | CASSATGGTFLEAFF | TGCGCCAGCAGCGCTACAGGGGGCACGTTTTTAGAAGCTTTCTTT
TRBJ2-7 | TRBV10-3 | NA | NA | CAISGESYEQYF | TGTGCCATCAGTGGGGAGTCCTACGAGCAGTACTTC
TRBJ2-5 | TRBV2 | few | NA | CARTYRNVETQYF | TGTGCCAGGACCTACAGGAATGTGGAGACCCAGTACTTC
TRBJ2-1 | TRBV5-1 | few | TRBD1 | CASSLGDRGLPDEQFF | TGCGCCAGCAGCTTAGGGGACAGGGGGCTTCCGGATGAGCAGTTCTTC
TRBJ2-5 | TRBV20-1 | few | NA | CSASRPPYQETQYF | TGCAGTGCTAGCCGACCTCCGTACCAAGAGACCCAGTACTTC
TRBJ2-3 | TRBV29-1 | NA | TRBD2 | CSVGLAGGPDTQYF | TGCAGCGTCGGACTAGCGGGGGGCCCAGATACGCAGTATTTT
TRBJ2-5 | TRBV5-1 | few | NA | CASSLVPAQETQYF | TGCGCCAGCAGCTTGGTCCCAGCCCAAGAGACCCAGTACTTC
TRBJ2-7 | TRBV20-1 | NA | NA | CSATDRSSYEQYF | TGCAGTGCTACCGACCGTAGCTCCTACGAGCAGTACTTC
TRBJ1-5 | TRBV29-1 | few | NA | CSVAGPYPQHF | TGCAGCGTTGCCGGACCTTATCCCCAGCATTTT
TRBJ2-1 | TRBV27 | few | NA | CASSLGTNNEQFF | TGTGCCAGCAGTTTGGGGACCAACAATGAGCAGTTCTTC
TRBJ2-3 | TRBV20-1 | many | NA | CSALGDTQYF | TGCAGTGCCTTAGGAGATACGCAGTATTTT
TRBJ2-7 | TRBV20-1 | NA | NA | CSALGHREGRIDEQYF | TGCAGTGCTCTAGGGCACCGGGAAGGGCGCATAGACGAGCAGTACTTC